The 30 T cell receptor beta chains below were found in one sample sequenced in a study of beta chain features in type 1 diabetes. Whole-study findings and limits: The study found moderately but significantly shorter TCRB CDR3s in all four CD4+ subsets of Type 1 diabetes patients.

The sequenced template was cDNA made from the entire isolated RNA. The assay was immunoSEQ multiplex PCR, and TCRdb's table has in-frame clones only and misses some. The sample carries 40,000 to 60,000 clones, 63% recorded once. Antigen specificity for these receptors is unknown. The sample was stem cell memory CD4+ T cells from blood. The receptor set was obtained from a woman aged 25 to 45 with type 1 diabetes.

In this sample, this clone turned up once. The CDR3: CASSVGRGRADYGYTF. The CDR3 coding sequence is TGTGCCAGCAGTGTAGGGAGGGGACGAGCGGACTATGGCTACACCTTC. The chain recombines TRBV6-1 with TRBJ1-2; maybe TRBD1 (5 bases). V lost 4 bases, J lost 3 bases, and 18 bases lay in between. The CDR3 runs to 16 residues. In germline, CDR1 is MNHNS, CDR2 SASEGT.

In DNA, the CDR3 is TGTGCCAGCAGAAGACAGGGAGCCTACGAGCAGTACTTC. Its protein product is CASRRQGAYEQYF. This chain uses TRBV25-1 with TRBJ2-7, with 7 bases fitting TRBD1. From germline, CDR1 is MGHDK and CDR2 SYGVNS. The CDR3 has 13 amino acids. V shed 6 bases, J shed 2 bases, and the junction held 4 bases outside the gene matches.

This clone was detected only once. The genes are TRBV2 and TRBJ2-3, with TRBD1 identical over 7 bases. Per germline, CDR1 SNHLY and CDR2 FYNNEI. V lost 2 bases and J lost 2; bases outside the gene matches: 1. This CDR3 is built from 14 residues. Here the CDR3 DNA reads TGTGCCAGCAGTGAACAGGGGGACACAGATACGCAGTATTTT. Its protein product is CASSEQGDTDTQYF.

This chain joins TRBV29-1 and TRBJ1-1; D possibly corresponds to TRBD1 (5 bases). The V and J ends lost 7 bases and 11 bases respectively, with 20 bases between them. The CDR3 is 12 residues long. Germline CDR1 and CDR2: SQVTM and ANQGSEA. CDR3 in DNA: TGCAGCGCGAGGGGAGGACGGACGGGGGCTTTCTTT. Translating gives CSARGGRTGAFF.

The V gene is TRBV19, the J gene TRBJ2-7; TRBD1 might be the D (6 bases). V was pared by 4 bases and J by 6 bases, with 25 bases between. Germline CDR1 reads LNHDA; CDR2 reads SQIVND (reference sequence). CDR3 length equals 17 residues. The CDR3 DNA sequence: TGTGCCAGTAGTACGTTACAGGGATCCGAGCCAAATACCGAGCAGTACTTC. This gives the protein CASSTLQGSEPNTEQYF. Using reference TRBV19 and TRBJ2-7 for the parts outside the CDR3, the full variable domain is DGGITQSPKYLFRKEGQNVTLSCEQNLNHDAMYWYRQDPGQGLRLIYYSQIVNDFQKGDIAEGYSVSREKKESFPLTVTSAQKNPTAFYLCASSTLQGSEPNTEQYFGPGTRLTVT.

CDR3 amino acids: CASSPRGSQPQHF. For the CDR3, the DNA is TGTGCCAGCAGCCCCAGGGGATCCCAGCCCCAGCATTTT. The chain joins TRBV6-1 to TRBJ1-5; maybe TRBD1 (6 bases). The CDR3 is 13 residues long. V dropped 6 bases and J dropped 7 bases, with 13 bases sitting between them. Per germline, CDR1 MNHNS and CDR2 SASEGT.

V gene TRBV2 combines with J gene TRBJ2-7; tentative D call: TRBD2 (6 bases). V shed 7 bases and J shed 1 base, with 11 bases lying between them. The germline gives CDR1 SNHLY, CDR2 FYNNEI. The CDR3 contains 13 residues. This chain's CDR3 is CASNRLGSYEQYF. DNA for the CDR3: TGTGCCAGCAACAGACTAGGGTCCTACGAGCAGTACTTC.

The chain carries TRBV7-3 and TRBJ2-7; 7 nucleotides line up with TRBD2. This CDR3 spans 15 amino acids. The germline CDR1 and CDR2 sequences are SGHTA and FQGTGA. J gave up 5 bases and V 0 bases, and 7 bases lay outside the gene matches. The CDR3 loop is CASSLTGGRGDEQYF. The CDR3 bases are TGTGCCAGCAGCTTAACAGGCGGGAGAGGCGACGAGCAGTACTTC.

The rearrangement links TRBV5-1 to TRBJ1-5; D not resolved. The CDR3 is 13 residues long. The germline gives CDR1 SGHRS, CDR2 YFSETQ. Trimming removed 4 bases from V and 0 bases from J, with 5 bases in between. The CDR3 region is CASSVYSNQPQHF. The CDR3 DNA reads TGCGCCAGCAGCGTATATAGCAATCAGCCCCAGCATTTT.

The CDR3, as DNA: TGTGCCAGCAGCCTTTTCAGGGACTCCTCCGCCGGGGAGCTGTTTTTT. Protein product: CASSLFRDSSAGELFF. This chain links TRBV14 with TRBJ2-2; TRBD2 might be the D (6 bases). Per the germline V gene, CDR1 is SGHDN and CDR2 is FVKESK. The V and J ends lost 4 bases and 6 bases respectively, with 18 bases between them. There are 16 residues in the CDR3.

The chain couples TRBV29-1 to TRBJ2-1, with 11 positions matching TRBD2. Germline V gene sequence: CDR1 SQVTM, CDR2 ANQGSEA. V gave up 4 bases and J gave up 7 bases; unmatched junction bases: 15. CDR3 length equals 17 residues. The CDR3 DNA sequence: TGCAGCGTTGGGGTTCCAGGTAGTCTAGCGGGAGGTAATGAGCAGTTCTTC. It is translated as CSVGVPGSLAGGNEQFF.

The genes are TRBV9 and TRBJ2-1, with no clear D. The CDR3 covers 13 residues. The V end was cut by 3 bases, the J end by 5 bases, with 9 bases between. The germline V gene encodes CDR1 SGDLS and CDR2 YYNGEE. The CDR3 region has the DNA TGTGCCAGCAGCGCCCTCTCTAACAATGAGCAGTTCTTC. Amino acid sequence: CASSALSNNEQFF.

CDR3 in DNA: TGTGCCAGCAGCGACAGGATAAACACTGAAGCTTTCTTT. Its protein is CASSDRINTEAFF. The V call is TRBV11-3, the J call TRBJ1-1, with D tentatively TRBD1 (6 bases). The CDR3 totals 13 residues. Germline V gene lookup returns CDR1 SGHNT and CDR2 YENEEA. V shed 5 bases and J shed 2 bases, with 9 bases lying between them.

The chain has TRBV5-1 and TRBJ2-7; no clear D gene. The CDR3 covers 14 residues. Trimming stripped 2 bases from V and 5 bases from J, with 14 bases between. Germline assignment: CDR1 SGHRS and CDR2 YFSETQ. The CDR3 reads CASSLVPGRNEQYF. The CDR3 DNA follows: TGCGCCAGCAGCTTAGTTCCAGGTAGGAACGAGCAGTACTTC.

As for this clone: Germline and junction disagree at one end, which may indicate a read error. This chain links TRBV5-1 with TRBJ1-3; 11 bases agree with TRBD1. The CDR3 has 16 amino acids. From germline, CDR1 is SGHRS and CDR2 YFSETQ. The CDR3 DNA reads TGCGCCAGCAGTTTGGCCGGACAGGGGGCCGGAAACACCATATATTTT. Translation gives CASSLAGQGAGNTIYF.

V gene TRBV7-8 combines with J gene TRBJ2-1; 13 nucleotides match TRBD2. This CDR3 spans 17 amino acids. J lost 4 bases, V lost 5 bases, and 8 bases had no gene match. The germline CDR1 and CDR2 sequences are SGHVS and FQNEAQ. CDR3 protein: CASSNRGTSGIYNEQFF. CDR3 DNA: TGTGCCAGCAGCAACCGTGGGACTAGCGGGATTTACAATGAGCAGTTCTTC. Based on the CDR3 plus reference TRBV7-8 and TRBJ2-1, the full variable domain is GAGVSQSPRYKVAKRGQDVALRCDPISGHVSLFWYQQALGQGPEFLTYFQNEAQLDKSGLPSDRFFAERPEGSVSTLKIQRTQQEDSAVYLCASSNRGTSGIYNEQFFGPGTRLTVL.

This clone has just a few counts. This sequence joins TRBV7-9 and TRBJ2-6, with 8 bases that match TRBD2. Germline V CDR1 and CDR2: SEHNR, FQNEAQ (reference sequence). The V segment lost 5 bases and the J segment 3 bases; nucleotides outside the gene matches: 9. The CDR3 loop spans 17 amino acids. The CDR3 loop reads CASSPLAAYLGANVLTF. In DNA form, the CDR3 reads TGTGCCAGCAGCCCACTAGCGGCCTACCTTGGGGCCAACGTCCTGACTTTC. Combining the CDR3 with reference TRBV7-9 and TRBJ2-6 gives the whole variable domain DTGVSQNPRHKITKRGQNVTFRCDPISEHNRLYWYRQTLGQGPEFLTYFQNEAQLEKSRLLSDRFSAERPKGSFSTLEIQRTEQGDSAMYLCASSPLAAYLGANVLTFGAGSRLTVL.

This clone was observed a few times. The chain links TRBV5-1 to TRBJ1-2; TRBD1 is a possible D gene (6 bases). The CDR3 is 13 residues long. V was cut by 4 bases and J by 8 bases, with 15 bases left in between. CDR1 is SGHRS, CDR2 YFSETQ, per germline. CDR3 in amino acids: CASSPDRLLGYTF. The CDR3 DNA sequence: TGCGCCAGCAGCCCCGACAGGTTACTGGGCTACACCTTC.

As DNA, the CDR3 is TGTGCCAGTAGTATCACAGGGTGGAACACTGAAGCTTTCTTT. Residues: CASSITGWNTEAFF. V usage is TRBV19 and J usage is TRBJ1-1, with D possibly TRBD1 on 6 matching bases. V gave up 3 bases and J gave up 1 base, with 9 bases separating them. The CDR3 is 14 amino acids. Per germline, CDR1 LNHDA and CDR2 SQIVND (reference sequence).

The V gene is TRBV7-9, the J gene TRBJ2-1; TRBD1 matches 8 bases. Germline-derived CDR1 and CDR2 are SEHNR and FQNEAQ (reference sequence). With V trimmed by 5 bases and J by 9 bases, 9 bases remained unmatched. The CDR3 has 14 amino acids. The CDR3 DNA follows: TGTGCCAGCAGCCCTCGACAGGGGCTCGGTGAGCAGTTCTTC. Translated, it gives CASSPRQGLGEQFF. The whole variable domain, remainder taken from reference TRBV7-9 and TRBJ2-1, is DTGVSQNPRHKITKRGQNVTFRCDPISEHNRLYWYRQTLGQGPEFLTYFQNEAQLEKSRLLSDRFSAERPKGSFSTLEIQRTEQGDSAMYLCASSPRQGLGEQFFGPGTRLTVL.

The chain recombines TRBV5-1 with TRBJ2-7; tentatively, D is TRBD1 (6 bases). Trimming stripped 0 bases from V and 2 bases from J, with 9 bases between. CDR3 length: 14 amino acids. The germline V gene has CDR1 SGHRS and CDR2 YFSETQ. CDR3 protein: CASSLGDTTYEQYF. CDR3 sequence (DNA): TGCGCCAGCAGCTTGGGGGACACCACCTACGAGCAGTACTTC.

CDR3 region: CASSQARGGNTIYF. DNA of the CDR3: TGCGCCAGCAGCCAAGCCCGAGGCGGAAACACCATATATTTT. This rearrangement joins TRBV4-1 to TRBJ1-3; unclear D gene. Between the trimmed V and J ends, which lost 1 base and 4 bases, there was a span of 8 bases. There are 14 residues in the CDR3. Germline values: CDR1 MGHRA, CDR2 YSYEKL.

This clone was seen a few times. The chain carries TRBV6-1 and TRBJ2-3, with 12 bases identical to TRBD2. This CDR3 is built from 15 residues. Germline CDR1 and CDR2: MNHNS and SASEGT. After removal of 6 bases from V and 3 bases from J, the junction contained 4 bases not matched to a gene. CDR3 nucleotide sequence: TGTGCCAGCAGGTCCCTAGCGGGAGGGACAGATACGCAGTATTTT. This translates into CASRSLAGGTDTQYF.

This sequence joins TRBV5-1 and TRBJ2-1, with TRBD2 identical over 10 bases. Germline V gives CDR1 SGHRS, CDR2 YFSETQ. V was pared by 4 bases and J by 7 bases, with 14 bases of the junction left unmatched. The CDR3 extends over 17 amino acids. CDR3 amino acids: CASSVGTSESYRNEQFF. The CDR3 DNA sequence: TGCGCCAGCAGCGTCGGGACTAGCGAGAGTTACCGGAATGAGCAGTTCTTC.

J is TRBJ2-1 and V is TRBV19; a weak D match, TRBD2 (5 bases). Trimming stripped 4 bases from V and 8 bases from J, with 15 bases between. The CDR3 is 14 residues long. Germline V lookup: CDR1 LNHDA, CDR2 SQIVND (reference sequence). CDR3 sequence: CASSRGPIKDEQFF. The CDR3 nucleotides read TGTGCCAGTAGTAGAGGGCCAATAAAGGATGAGCAGTTCTTC. The full variable domain, rest sourced from reference TRBV19 and TRBJ2-1, is DGGITQSPKYLFRKEGQNVTLSCEQNLNHDAMYWYRQDPGQGLRLIYYSQIVNDFQKGDIAEGYSVSREKKESFPLTVTSAQKNPTAFYLCASSRGPIKDEQFFGPGTRLTVL.

The chain has TRBV30 and TRBJ2-5, with 10 bases that match TRBD1. Germline values: CDR1 GTSNPN, CDR2 SVGIG (reference sequence). The junction had 9 bases not matched to a gene; V was cut back by 3 bases and J by 5 bases. CDR3 length: 15 amino acids. Written as DNA, the CDR3 is TGTGCCTGGAGGCCGGGACAGGGGATCTTGGAGACCCAGTACTTC. Its translation is CAWRPGQGILETQYF. The full variable domain, with the rest looked up from reference TRBV30 and TRBJ2-5, is SQTIHQWPATLVQPVGSPLSLECTVEGTSNPNLYWYRQAAGRGLQLLFYSVGIGQISSEVPQNLSASRPQDRQFILSSKKLLLSDSGFYLCAWRPGQGILETQYFGPGTRLLVL.

The V and J genes are TRBV9 and TRBJ2-5; D possibly corresponds to TRBD1 (5 bases). The V and J ends lost 0 bases and 4 bases respectively, with 7 bases between them. This CDR3 is built from 13 residues. CDR1 SGDLS and CDR2 YYNGEE come from the germline V gene. As DNA, the CDR3 is TGTGCCAGCAGCGTAGGAAGGGGAGAGACCCAGTACTTC. It encodes CASSVGRGETQYF.

The J gene is TRBJ2-5, the V gene TRBV7-9, with no clear D. The DNA end is more similar to TRBJ2-7, so the J call may be wrong. This CDR3 region has 13 residues. Germline values: CDR1 SEHNR, CDR2 FQNEAQ (reference sequence). The CDR3 is CASSYAAAYEQYF. As DNA, the CDR3 is TGTGCCAGCAGCTACGCGGCAGCCTACGAGCAGTACTTC.

As DNA, the CDR3 is TGCAGCGTTATGGACAGGGCTCAAGAGACCCAGTACTTC. Translation: CSVMDRAQETQYF. The chain couples TRBV29-1 to TRBJ2-5; 8 nucleotides match TRBD1. Germline V gives CDR1 SQVTM, CDR2 ANQGSEA. The CDR3 loop spans 13 amino acids. Trimming cost V 5 bases and J 2 bases; bases outside gene matches: 4.

This clone was counted a few times. V usage is TRBV6-4 and J usage is TRBJ2-7; 8 bases match TRBD2. Per the germline V gene, CDR1 is MRHNA and CDR2 is SNTAGT. V trimming: 9 bases; J trimming: 2 bases; junction bases outside the gene matches: 6. There are 13 residues in the CDR3. This CDR3 is CARPGLEAYEQYF. The CDR3 region has the DNA TGTGCCAGGCCGGGACTAGAGGCCTACGAGCAGTACTTC.